A selection of T cell receptor beta chains follows, all from one sample in a study of spatial heterogeneity in lung cancer. MiXCR, applied by TCRdb to the 5' RACE reads, yields one record per CDR3 protein. The data hold tens of thousands of distinct CDR3 sequences, with about 20% observed a single time. Sequenced material: PBMCs, taken at surgery. These receptors came from a male donor with early-stage non-small cell lung cancer. Both conserved end residues are part of each CDR3. D genes are given only for firm matches. Clone size is shown for a subset of rows, as once, few, many or a class of expanded clone.

D	V	J	size	length	CDR3	DNA
.	TRBV6-5	TRBJ1-2	.	15	CASRLRIEGYYGYTF	TGTGCCAGCCGCCTTCGAATTGAGGGTTACTATGGCTACACCTTC
TRBD2	TRBV6-5	TRBJ2-1	.	12	CASRDSGRDQFF	TGTGCCAGCAGGGATAGCGGGAGGGATCAGTTCTTC
.	TRBV4-1	TRBJ2-2	few	17	CASSQEGRVRDTGELFF	TGCGCCAGCAGCCAAGAGGGGCGGGTACGGGACACCGGGGAGCTGTTTTTT
.	TRBV20-1	TRBJ1-3	.	14	CSAQDSLSGNTIYF	TGCAGTGCCCAGGACAGTCTCTCTGGAAACACCATATATTTT
.	TRBV6-5	TRBJ2-7	.	16	CASSYPFSGLEGEQYF	TGTGCCAGCAGTTACCCGTTCTCAGGGTTAGAGGGCGAGCAGTACTTC
.	TRBV5-1	TRBJ2-3	.	14	CASSLNGGRDTQYF	TGCGCCAGCAGCTTGAACGGGGGGCGCGATACGCAGTATTTT
.	TRBV2	TRBJ1-5	.	14	CASSINYSNQPQHF	TGTGCCAGCAGTATAAACTATAGCAATCAGCCCCAGCATTTT
.	TRBV6-6	TRBJ2-3	once	13	CASSLANLGTQYF	TGTGCCAGCAGTTTAGCTAACCTAGGTACGCAGTATTTT
.	TRBV7-9	TRBJ2-7	.	14	CASSLDGGRLEQYF	TGTGCCAGCAGCTTAGACGGGGGCCGCCTGGAGCAGTACTTC
.	TRBV4-3	TRBJ2-7	many	16	CASSQDGLSADYEQYF	TGCGCCAGCAGCCAAGATGGTCTATCAGCCGACTACGAGCAGTACTTC
TRBD1	TRBV7-8	TRBJ2-3	many	16	CASSGRRQGVTDTQYF	TGTGCCAGCAGCGGCCGGAGACAGGGAGTCACAGATACGCAGTATTTT
.	TRBV29-1	TRBJ1-2	.	12	CSADPQGRGYTF	TGCAGCGCTGATCCCCAGGGACGTGGCTACACCTTC
.	TRBV28	TRBJ2-3	many	12	CASLDSTDTQYF	TGTGCCAGCCTGGACAGCACAGATACGCAGTATTTT
.	TRBV12-3/TRBV12-4	TRBJ1-1	many	16	CASSPGGGGPRTEAFF	TGTGCCAGCAGTCCCGGCGGGGGAGGGCCTAGGACTGAAGCTTTCTTT
TRBD2	TRBV7-2	TRBJ2-1	.	12	CASSSRTSEQFF	TGTGCCAGCAGCTCACGGACTAGCGAGCAGTTCTTC
.	TRBV7-2	TRBJ1-5	.	16	CASSLEGPQYGQPQHF	TGTGCCAGCAGCTTAGAGGGCCCTCAGTACGGTCAGCCCCAGCATTTT
.	TRBV3-1	TRBJ2-3	few	16	CASSQDLPPSTDTQYF	TGTGCCAGCAGCCAAGACCTACCCCCTAGCACAGATACGCAGTATTTT
.	TRBV10-3	TRBJ2-1	few	13	CAISVGGDYEQFF	TGTGCCATCAGTGTAGGGGGGGATTATGAGCAGTTCTTC
TRBD2	TRBV20-1	TRBJ2-1	many	13	CSARVPSPGGMFF	TGCAGTGCTAGAGTGCCCTCCCCCGGGGGGATGTTCTTC
.	TRBV5-1	TRBJ2-3	few	12	CASSLNTDTQYF	TGCGCCAGCAGCCTCAACACAGATACGCAGTATTTT
TRBD1	TRBV4-2	TRBJ2-7	many	14	CASSPGQDTYEQYF	TGTGCCAGCAGCCCGGGACAGGACACCTACGAGCAGTACTTC
.	TRBV7-9	TRBJ2-7	few	12	CASSGLALEQYF	TGTGCCAGCAGTGGGCTAGCGCTCGAGCAGTACTTC
TRBD1	TRBV6-2/TRBV6-3	TRBJ1-1	.	13	CASRRTGQTEAFF	TGTGCCAGCAGGCGGACAGGGCAAACTGAAGCTTTCTTT
TRBD1	TRBV15	TRBJ1-1	few	14	CATSMGQGDTEAFF	TGTGCCACCAGCATGGGACAGGGGGACACTGAAGCTTTCTTT
.	TRBV12-3/TRBV12-4	TRBJ2-1	.	10	CASSPNEQFF	TGTGCCAGCAGTCCCAATGAGCAGTTCTTC
.	TRBV30	TRBJ1-1	many	11	CAWRFKVEAFF	TGTGCCTGGAGATTTAAGGTTGAAGCTTTCTTT
.	TRBV29-1	TRBJ1-1	.	11	CSVQANTEAFF	TGCAGCGTGCAGGCTAACACTGAAGCTTTCTTT
.	TRBV5-4	TRBJ2-2	many	14	CASSLVGETGELFF	TGTGCCAGCAGCTTGGTAGGGGAGACCGGGGAGCTGTTTTTT
.	TRBV7-2	TRBJ2-7	few	14	CASSRDQTSYEQYF	TGTGCCAGCAGCCGGGACCAGACCTCCTACGAGCAGTACTTC
.	TRBV27	TRBJ2-7	.	15	CASSLGHPSSYEQYF	TGTGCCAGCAGTTTAGGCCACCCGAGCTCCTACGAGCAGTACTTC
.	TRBV24-1	TRBJ2-3	few	12	CATSGGTDTQYF	TGTGCCACCAGTGGGGGCACAGATACGCAGTATTTT
.	TRBV12-3/TRBV12-4	TRBJ2-1	few	12	CASSPYGAPGFF	TGTGCCAGCAGTCCGTATGGGGCCCCGGGCTTCTTC
TRBD2	TRBV4-1	TRBJ2-1	.	20	CASSQAGTSGRGGSYNEQFF	TGCGCCAGCAGCCAGGCCGGGACTAGCGGGAGAGGGGGCTCCTACAATGAGCAGTTCTTC
.	TRBV27	TRBJ1-5	.	15	CASRLVGGSNQPQHF	TGTGCCAGCCGCCTGGTGGGAGGGAGCAATCAGCCCCAGCATTTT
TRBD1	TRBV2	TRBJ2-6	few	16	CASRADRGRGANVLTF	TGTGCCAGCAGGGCCGACAGGGGGCGTGGGGCCAACGTCCTGACTTTC
.	TRBV7-2	TRBJ2-2	.	14	CASSFGTLTGELFF	TGTGCCAGCAGCTTCGGGACACTTACCGGGGAGCTGTTTTTT
TRBD1	TRBV7-9	TRBJ2-1	.	11	CASSIGQGEFF	TGTGCCAGCAGCATCGGACAGGGGGAGTTCTTC
.	TRBV24-1	TRBJ2-3	.	13	CATSDLRGDTQYF	TGTGCCACCAGTGACCTCAGGGGCGATACGCAGTATTTT
.	TRBV2	TRBJ2-5	.	13	CASKADLQETQYF	TGTGCCAGCAAAGCGGACCTCCAAGAGACCCAGTACTTC
.	TRBV20-1	TRBJ2-1	.	12	CSAPGRYNEQFF	TGCAGTGCCCCTGGGAGGTACAATGAGCAGTTCTTC
TRBD1	TRBV6-2/TRBV6-3	TRBJ1-6	few	12	CASGTGVSPLHF	TGTGCCAGCGGGACAGGGGTTTCACCCCTCCACTTT
.	TRBV4-2	TRBJ1-2	.	13	CASSLQEGYGYTF	TGTGCCAGCAGCCTACAGGAAGGATATGGCTACACCTTC